This entry lists 6 T cell receptor beta chains sequenced from one sample in a study of T-cell memory formation after mild COVID-19. One entry per CDR3 protein, called by TCRdb with MiXCR from the 5' RACE reads. Among approximately 350,000 distinct CDR3 sequences listed, 28% were seen once. Sequencing was carried out using PBMCs or a T cell subset sorted from them (not recorded which). The source of these receptors is an adult woman who had mild COVID-19 (a few samples of this study predate the infection). Cell type and time point are not known.

The table lists this clonotype with a few counts. The V call is TRBV5-4, the J call TRBJ1-2, with 7 nucleotides matching TRBD1. After removal of 4 bases from V and 4 bases from J, the junction contained 10 bases not matched to a gene. The germline V gene has CDR1 SGHNT and CDR2 YYREEE (reference sequence). The CDR3 contains 15 residues. The CDR3 region has the DNA TGTGCCAGCAGCGCCCAGACCCGGGACAGCTATGGCTACACCTTC. Translation gives CASSAQTRDSYGYTF.

This clonotype was counted between two and nine times. This rearrangement joins TRBV6-1 to TRBJ1-6, with 7 positions matching TRBD1. The CDR3 is 16 residues long. Unmatched junction bases numbered 9, after V lost 0 bases and J lost 10 bases. Germline lookup yields CDR1 MNHNS and CDR2 SASEGT. As DNA, the CDR3 is TGTGCCAGCAGTGAAGCGCTGGCAGGGGGTCGGTCACCCCTCCACTTT. Amino acids: CASSEALAGGRSPLHF.

The chain couples TRBV6-5 to TRBJ2-2; TRBD2 matches 11 bases. Germline CDR1 is MNHEY and CDR2 is SVGAGI. The V segment lost 0 bases and the J segment 1 base; nucleotides outside the gene matches: 7. This CDR3 has 19 residues. This CDR3 is CASSYSSGLAEQNTGELFF. The CDR3 region has the DNA TGTGCCAGCAGTTACTCGTCGGGACTAGCGGAGCAGAACACCGGGGAGCTGTTTTTT.

The chain links TRBV19 to TRBJ1-5; D perhaps matches TRBD1 (5 bases). In germline, CDR1 is LNHDA, CDR2 SQIVND (reference sequence). Trimming cost V 1 base and J 11 bases, with 15 bases left between them. The CDR3 consists of 14 residues. The CDR3 loop reads CASSIARGGLAQHF. CDR3 nucleotide sequence: TGTGCCAGTAGTATAGCCCGTGGGGGACTGGCCCAGCATTTT.

This clonotype was counted a few times. The V gene is TRBV12-3 or TRBV12-4, the J gene TRBJ2-1, with 14 nucleotides matching TRBD2. This CDR3 has 16 residues. V dropped 1 base and J dropped 7; count of bases not matched to a gene: 3. The CDR3 bases are TGTGCCAGCAGTTTAGGGACTAGCGGGGGGCAGAATGAGCAGTTCTTC. As protein: CASSLGTSGGQNEQFF.

This clonotype appeared a few times. The chain joins TRBV7-9 to TRBJ2-5; no definite D call. The CDR3 contains 15 residues. Between the trimmed V and J ends, which lost 0 bases and 6 bases, there was a span of 14 bases. In germline, CDR1 is SEHNR, CDR2 FQNEAQ (reference sequence). CDR3 sequence: CASSLAHTEQQTQYF. Here the CDR3 DNA reads TGTGCCAGCAGCTTAGCCCATACAGAGCAGCAGACCCAGTACTTC.